This entry lists 4 T cell receptor beta chains sequenced from one sample in a study of radiotherapy plus CTLA-4 blockade in lung cancer. Profiling relied on immunoSEQ multiplex PCR, and the TCRdb table lists in-frame clones only, not all of them. The sample lists about 62,000 clones, less than 85% occurring once. The starting material was peripheral blood, obtained from a patient treated with radiotherapy plus ipilimumab. The receptors originated from a human donor with non-small cell lung cancer who had a complete response to radiotherapy plus ipilimumab.

V usage is TRBV28 and J usage is TRBJ1-5; D remains ambiguous. This CDR3 is 13 amino acids long. The germline V and J ends were trimmed by 6 bases and 0 bases, with 6 bases remaining between them. Germline loops: CDR1 MDHEN, CDR2 SYDVKM. The CDR3 DNA is TGTGCCAGCAGCCGGTATAGCAATCAGCCCCAGCATTTT. Encoded protein: CASSRYSNQPQHF.

The genes are TRBV7-2 and TRBJ2-1; 10 nucleotides match TRBD2. Trimming took 4 bases from V and 7 from J; bases not matched to a gene: 4. CDR1 SGHTA and CDR2 FQGNSA come from the germline V gene. This CDR3 is 14 amino acids long. The CDR3 reads CASSYRGLANEQFF. The CDR3 DNA reads as TGTGCCAGCAGCTACAGGGGACTAGCGAATGAGCAGTTCTTC. Full variable domain (remainder filled in from reference TRBV7-2 and TRBJ2-1): GAGVSQSPSNKVTEKGKDVELRCDPISGHTALYWYRQSLGQGLEFLIYFQGNSAPDKSGLPSDRFSAERTGGSVSTLTIQRTQQEDSAVYLCASSYRGLANEQFFGPGTRLTVL.

The chain couples TRBV25-1 to TRBJ2-1, with 8 positions matching TRBD2. The germline CDR1 and CDR2 sequences are MGHDK and SYGVNS. Losses at the gene ends were 2 bases for V and 6 bases for J; bases not matched to a gene: 9. The CDR3 is 16 amino acids. The CDR3: CASSEPPGGGFNEQFF. CDR3 nucleotide sequence: TGTGCCAGCAGTGAACCCCCCGGCGGGGGGTTCAATGAGCAGTTCTTC.

The rearrangement links TRBV6-5 to TRBJ2-5; D is unresolved. The CDR3 contains 14 residues. Trimming stripped 2 bases from V and 2 bases from J, with 9 bases between. Germline CDR1 reads MNHEY; CDR2 reads SVGAGI. CDR3 region: CASSYGNRQETQYF. CDR3 DNA: TGTGCCAGCAGTTACGGTAACAGACAAGAGACCCAGTACTTC.